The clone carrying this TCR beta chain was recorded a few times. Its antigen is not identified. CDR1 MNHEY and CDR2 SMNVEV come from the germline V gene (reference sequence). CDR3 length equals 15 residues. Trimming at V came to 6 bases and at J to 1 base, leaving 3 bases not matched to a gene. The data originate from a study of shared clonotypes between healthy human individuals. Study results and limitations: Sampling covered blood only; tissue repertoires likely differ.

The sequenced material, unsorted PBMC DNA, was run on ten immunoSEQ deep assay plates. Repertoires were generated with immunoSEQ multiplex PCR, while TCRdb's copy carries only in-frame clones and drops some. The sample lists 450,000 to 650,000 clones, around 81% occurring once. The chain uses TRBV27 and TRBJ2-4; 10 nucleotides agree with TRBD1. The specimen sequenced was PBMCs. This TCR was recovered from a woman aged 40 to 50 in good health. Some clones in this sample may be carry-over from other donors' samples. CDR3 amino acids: CASSGTGVAKNIQYF. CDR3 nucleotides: TGTGCCAGCAGCGGGACAGGGGTGGCCAAAAACATTCAGTACTTC.